This TCR beta chain was observed in a study of PD-1 blockade in classical Hodgkin lymphoma. Noted time point: cycle 4 day 1 (C4D1), after more than five weeks of nivolumab. Each patient experienced a relapse that followed autologous stem cell transplantation, and brentuximab vedotin exposure varied. Only a few counts were recorded for this clone. The CDR3 contains 15 residues. V lost 0 bases and J lost 1, with 7 bases in between. Germline V gene lookup returns CDR1 LGHNA and CDR2 YSLEER. Generated by immunoSEQ multiplex PCR, the TCRdb table keeps only in-frame clones and is missing some. The repertoire holds about 14,000 clones, with more than 80% as singletons.

Material: peripheral blood mononuclear cells (PBMCs), obtained before the fourth cycle of nivolumab. The sequence came from a human donor with classical Hodgkin lymphoma. V and J are TRBV4-3 and TRBJ1-5; unclear D gene. The DNA for the CDR3 is TGCGCCAGCAGCCAAGATGTCGGCAGCAATCAGCCCCAGCATTTT. It codes for CASSQDVGSNQPQHF.